The sequence of this T cell receptor beta chain was determined in a study of patients and donors after allogeneic stem cell transplantation. In TCRdb, the RT-PCR reads were re-called with MiXCR into one record per CDR3 protein. The data show about 210,000 distinct CDR3 sequences, with roughly two fifths seen just once and about 9.9% held by the top ten. CDR3 length: 13 amino acids. V lost 7 bases and J lost 4, with 13 bases in between. Germline CDR1 reads LGHNA; CDR2 reads YNFKEQ. The TCR originated in a human donor who was either an allogeneic HSCT recipient or a stem cell or donor lymphocyte infusion donor (not recorded which). It is not recorded whose cells these are; they may come from a transplant donor. The specimen sequenced was blood, either unsorted or a sorted T cell fraction (not recorded which). The chain combines TRBV4-2 with TRBJ1-1; possible D gene TRBD1, 6 bases. CDR3 nucleotides: TGTGCCAGCACCAGGACAGAGGGCACTGAAGCTTTCTTT. Translating it yields CASTRTEGTEAFF.